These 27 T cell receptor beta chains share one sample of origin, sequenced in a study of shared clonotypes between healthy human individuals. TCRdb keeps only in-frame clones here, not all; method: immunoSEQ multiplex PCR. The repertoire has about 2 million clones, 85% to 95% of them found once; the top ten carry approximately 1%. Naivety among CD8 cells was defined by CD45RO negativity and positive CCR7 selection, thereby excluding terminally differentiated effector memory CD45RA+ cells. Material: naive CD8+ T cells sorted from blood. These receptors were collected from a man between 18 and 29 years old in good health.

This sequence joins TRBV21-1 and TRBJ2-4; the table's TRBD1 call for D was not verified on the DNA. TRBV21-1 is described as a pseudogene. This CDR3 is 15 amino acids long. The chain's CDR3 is CASSKDWGPKNIQYF. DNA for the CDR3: TGTGCCAGCAGCAAAGATTGGGGGCCCAAAAACATTCAGTACTTC.

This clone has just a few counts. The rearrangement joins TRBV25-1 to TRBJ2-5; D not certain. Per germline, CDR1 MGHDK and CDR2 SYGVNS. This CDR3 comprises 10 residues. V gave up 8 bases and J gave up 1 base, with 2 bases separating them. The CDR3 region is CASLQETQYF. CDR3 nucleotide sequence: TGTGCCAGCCTCCAAGAGACCCAGTACTTC.

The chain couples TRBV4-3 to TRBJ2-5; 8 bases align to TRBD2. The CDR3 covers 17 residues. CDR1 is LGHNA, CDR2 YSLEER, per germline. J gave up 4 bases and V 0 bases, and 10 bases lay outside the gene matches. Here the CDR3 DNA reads TGCGCCAGCAGCCAAGACGGGGGGGGAGGGCCAGGAGAGACCCAGTACTTC. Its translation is CASSQDGGGGPGETQYF.

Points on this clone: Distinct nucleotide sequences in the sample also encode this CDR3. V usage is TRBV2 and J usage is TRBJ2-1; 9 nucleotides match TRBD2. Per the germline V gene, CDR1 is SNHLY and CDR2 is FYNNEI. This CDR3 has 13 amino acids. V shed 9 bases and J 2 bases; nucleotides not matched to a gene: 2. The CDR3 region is CARTSGTYNEQFF. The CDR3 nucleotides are TGTGCCAGGACTAGCGGCACCTACAATGAGCAGTTCTTC.

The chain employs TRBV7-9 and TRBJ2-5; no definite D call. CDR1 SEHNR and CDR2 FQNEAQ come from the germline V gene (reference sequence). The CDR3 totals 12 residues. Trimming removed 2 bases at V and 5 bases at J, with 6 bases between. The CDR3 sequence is CASSLLSETQYF. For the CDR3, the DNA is TGTGCCAGCAGCTTACTGTCGGAGACCCAGTACTTC.

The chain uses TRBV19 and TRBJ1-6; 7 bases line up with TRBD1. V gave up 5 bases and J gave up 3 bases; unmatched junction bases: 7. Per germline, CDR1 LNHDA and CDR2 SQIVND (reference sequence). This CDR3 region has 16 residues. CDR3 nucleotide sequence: TGTGCCAGTAGTCCAAGGGACAGTCTCTATAATTCACCCCTCCACTTT. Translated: CASSPRDSLYNSPLHF. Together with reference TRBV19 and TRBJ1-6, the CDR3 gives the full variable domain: DGGITQSPKYLFRKEGQNVTLSCEQNLNHDAMYWYRQDPGQGLRLIYYSQIVNDFQKGDIAEGYSVSREKKESFPLTVTSAQKNPTAFYLCASSPRDSLYNSPLHFGNGTRLTVT.

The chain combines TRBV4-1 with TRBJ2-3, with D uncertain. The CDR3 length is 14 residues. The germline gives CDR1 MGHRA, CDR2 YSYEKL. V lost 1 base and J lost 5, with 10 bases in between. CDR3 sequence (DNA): TGCGCCAGCAGCCAAGTCGGTGACGGAGATACGCAGTATTTT. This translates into CASSQVGDGDTQYF.

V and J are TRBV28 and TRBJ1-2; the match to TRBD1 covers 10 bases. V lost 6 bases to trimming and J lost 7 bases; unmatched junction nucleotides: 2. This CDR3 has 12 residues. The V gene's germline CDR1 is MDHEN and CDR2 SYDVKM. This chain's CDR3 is CASSWTGGGYTF. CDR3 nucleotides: TGTGCCAGCAGCTGGACAGGGGGTGGCTACACCTTC.

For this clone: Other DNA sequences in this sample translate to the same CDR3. The CDR3 loop reads CASSLGPTSYEQYF. As DNA, the CDR3 is TGTGCCAGCAGTTTAGGTCCGACCTCCTACGAGCAGTACTTC. The chain recombines TRBV27 with TRBJ2-7, with D unclear. Between the trimmed V and J ends, which lost 2 bases and 0 bases, there was a span of 8 bases. Looked up from germline, CDR1 is MNHEY and CDR2 is SMNVEV (reference sequence). The CDR3 loop spans 14 amino acids.

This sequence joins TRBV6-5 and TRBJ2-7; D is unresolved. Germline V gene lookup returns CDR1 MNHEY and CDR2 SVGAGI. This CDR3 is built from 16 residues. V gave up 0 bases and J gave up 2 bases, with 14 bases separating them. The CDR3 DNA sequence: TGTGCCAGCAGTTACTCGTTGTCGGAATTAGCCTACGAGCAGTACTTC. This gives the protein CASSYSLSELAYEQYF.

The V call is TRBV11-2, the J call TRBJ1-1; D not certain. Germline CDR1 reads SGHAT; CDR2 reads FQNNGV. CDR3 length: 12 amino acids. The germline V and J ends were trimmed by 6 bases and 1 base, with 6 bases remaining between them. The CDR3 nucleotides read TGTGCCAGCAGGCTGGGGAACACTGAAGCTTTCTTT. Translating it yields CASRLGNTEAFF. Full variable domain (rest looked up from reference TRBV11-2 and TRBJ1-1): EAGVAQSPRYKIIEKRQSVAFWCNPISGHATLYWYQQILGQGPKLLIQFQNNGVVDDSQLPKDRFSAERLKGVDSTLKIQPAKLEDSAVYLCASRLGNTEAFFGQGTRLTVV.

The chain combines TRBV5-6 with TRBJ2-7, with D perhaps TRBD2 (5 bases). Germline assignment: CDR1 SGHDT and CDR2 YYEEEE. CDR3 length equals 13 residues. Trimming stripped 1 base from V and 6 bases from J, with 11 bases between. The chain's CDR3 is CASSLPRSGEQYF. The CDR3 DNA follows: TGTGCCAGCAGCTTGCCTCGGAGCGGCGAGCAGTACTTC.

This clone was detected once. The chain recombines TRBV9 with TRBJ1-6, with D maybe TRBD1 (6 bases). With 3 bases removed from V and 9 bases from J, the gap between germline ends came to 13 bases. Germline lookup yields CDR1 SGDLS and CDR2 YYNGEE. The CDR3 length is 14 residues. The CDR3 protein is CASSDTGLGSPLHF. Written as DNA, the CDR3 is TGTGCCAGCAGCGATACAGGGTTGGGTTCACCCCTCCACTTT. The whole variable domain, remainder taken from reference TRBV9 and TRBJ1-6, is DSGVTQTPKHLITATGQRVTLRCSPRSGDLSVYWYQQSLDQGLQFLIQYYNGEERAKGNILERFSAQQFPDLHSELNLSSLELGDSALYFCASSDTGLGSPLHFGNGTRLTVT.

CDR3 coding DNA: TGTGCCAGCAATCCCTCCGCGGGGGGCGACACAGATACGCAGTATTTT. It specifies CASNPSAGGDTDTQYF. The rearrangement uses TRBV6-6 and TRBJ2-3; 8 bases are shared with TRBD2. Germline lookup yields CDR1 MNHNY and CDR2 SVGAGI (reference sequence). The CDR3 has 16 amino acids. The junction had 11 bases not matched to a gene; V was cut back by 7 bases and J by 2 bases.

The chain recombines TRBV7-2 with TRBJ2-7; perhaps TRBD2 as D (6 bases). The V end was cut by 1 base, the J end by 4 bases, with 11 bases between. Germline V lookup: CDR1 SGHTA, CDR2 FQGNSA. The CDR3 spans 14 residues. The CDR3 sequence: CASSLGGVYYEQYF. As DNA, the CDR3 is TGTGCCAGCAGCTTAGGGGGGGTGTATTACGAGCAGTACTTC.

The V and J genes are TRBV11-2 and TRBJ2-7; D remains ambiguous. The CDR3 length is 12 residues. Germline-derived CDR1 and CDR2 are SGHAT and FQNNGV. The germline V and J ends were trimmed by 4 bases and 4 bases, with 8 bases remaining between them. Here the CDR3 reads CASSSGYYEQYF. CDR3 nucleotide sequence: TGTGCCAGCAGCTCCGGATATTACGAGCAGTACTTC.

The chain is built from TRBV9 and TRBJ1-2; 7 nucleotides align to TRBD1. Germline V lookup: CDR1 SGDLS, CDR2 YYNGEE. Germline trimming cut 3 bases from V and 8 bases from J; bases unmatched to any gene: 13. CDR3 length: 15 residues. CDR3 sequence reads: CASSAFGGGASGYTF. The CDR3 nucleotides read TGTGCCAGCAGCGCGTTTGGAGGGGGCGCTTCCGGCTACACCTTC.

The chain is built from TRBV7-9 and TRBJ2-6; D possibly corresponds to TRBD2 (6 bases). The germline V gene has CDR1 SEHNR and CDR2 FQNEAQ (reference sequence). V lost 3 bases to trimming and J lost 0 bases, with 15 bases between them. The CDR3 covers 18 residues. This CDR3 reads CASSLYRDSISGANVLTF. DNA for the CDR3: TGTGCCAGCAGCTTGTACCGGGACTCGATCTCTGGGGCCAACGTCCTGACTTTC.

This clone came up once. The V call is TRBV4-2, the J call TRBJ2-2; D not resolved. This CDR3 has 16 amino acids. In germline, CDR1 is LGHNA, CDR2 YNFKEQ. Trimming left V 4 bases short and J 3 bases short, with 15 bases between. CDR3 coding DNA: TGTGCCAGCAGCCTCTCATTACCGGCGGACACCGGGGAGCTGTTTTTT. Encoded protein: CASSLSLPADTGELFF.

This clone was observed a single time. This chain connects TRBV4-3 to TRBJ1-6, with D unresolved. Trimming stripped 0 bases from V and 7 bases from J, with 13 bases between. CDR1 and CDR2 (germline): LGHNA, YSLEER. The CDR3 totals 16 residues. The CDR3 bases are TGCGCCAGCAGCCAAGAGCAGAGCTATATCAATTCACCCCTCCACTTT. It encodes CASSQEQSYINSPLHF.

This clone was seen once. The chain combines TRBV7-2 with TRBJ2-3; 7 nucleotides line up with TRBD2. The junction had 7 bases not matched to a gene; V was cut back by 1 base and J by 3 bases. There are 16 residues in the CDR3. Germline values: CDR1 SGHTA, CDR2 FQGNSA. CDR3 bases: TGTGCCAGCAGCTTAGTTGGCGGGAGCGGAACAGATACGCAGTATTTT. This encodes CASSLVGGSGTDTQYF.

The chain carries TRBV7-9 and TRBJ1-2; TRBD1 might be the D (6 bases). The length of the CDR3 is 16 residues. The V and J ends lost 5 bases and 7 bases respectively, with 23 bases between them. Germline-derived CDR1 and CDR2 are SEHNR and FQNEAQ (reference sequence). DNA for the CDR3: TGTGCCAGCAGCCTTCCTGGGAGGCCAGGGGATTCTGGCTACACCTTC. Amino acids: CASSLPGRPGDSGYTF.

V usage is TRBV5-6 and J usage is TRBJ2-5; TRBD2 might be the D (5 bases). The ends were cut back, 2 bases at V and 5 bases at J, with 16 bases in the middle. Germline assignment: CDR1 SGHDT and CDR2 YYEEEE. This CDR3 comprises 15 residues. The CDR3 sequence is CASSFERNFEETQYF. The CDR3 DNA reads TGTGCCAGCAGCTTTGAGCGGAACTTTGAGGAGACCCAGTACTTC.

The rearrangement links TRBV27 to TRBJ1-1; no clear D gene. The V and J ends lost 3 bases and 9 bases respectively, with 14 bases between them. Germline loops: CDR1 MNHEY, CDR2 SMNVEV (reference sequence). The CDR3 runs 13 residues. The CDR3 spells CASSFIMNRQAFF. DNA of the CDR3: TGTGCCAGCAGTTTCATTATGAACAGACAAGCTTTCTTT.

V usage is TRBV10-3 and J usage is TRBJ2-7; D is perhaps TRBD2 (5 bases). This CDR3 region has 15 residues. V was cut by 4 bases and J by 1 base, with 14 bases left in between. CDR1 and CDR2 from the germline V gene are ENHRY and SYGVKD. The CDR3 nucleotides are TGTGCCATCAGTGGTAGCGTAGAGGTGTCCTACGAGCAGTACTTC. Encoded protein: CAISGSVEVSYEQYF.

DNA for the CDR3: TGTGCCAGCAGTGAAGTTTCAGGGGGCAATCAGCCCCAGCATTTT. It specifies CASSEVSGGNQPQHF. The rearrangement links TRBV2 to TRBJ1-5, with D tentatively TRBD1 (6 bases). There are 15 residues in the CDR3. CDR1 and CDR2 from the germline V gene are SNHLY and FYNNEI. Trimming cost V 1 base and J 2 bases, with 9 bases left between them.

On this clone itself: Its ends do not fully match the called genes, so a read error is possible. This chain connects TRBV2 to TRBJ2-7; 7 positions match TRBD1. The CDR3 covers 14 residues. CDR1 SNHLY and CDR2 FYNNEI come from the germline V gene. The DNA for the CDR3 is TGTGCCAGCAGAGAAGCGGACAGGATCTACGAGCAGTACTTC. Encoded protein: CASREADRIYEQYF.